This T cell receptor beta chain stems from a study of T cells after yellow fever vaccination. This clonotype was seen a few times. The length of the CDR3 is 14 residues. J was trimmed by 5 bases and V by 4 bases; bases with no gene match: 3. TCRdb independently ran MiXCR on the 5' RACE reads; one entry per CDR3 protein. The sample yields roughly 500,000 distinct CDR3 sequences, roughly 19% seen once. The V and J genes are TRBV12-3 or TRBV12-4 and TRBJ2-2; 8 nucleotides match TRBD2. Sequencing used PBMCs, obtained 15 days after the yellow fever booster vaccination. The origin of this receptor is a young man who received the YFV17D yellow fever vaccine. This CDR3 is CASSWASGTGELFF. CDR3 sequence (DNA): TGTGCCAGCAGTTGGGCTAGCGGGACCGGGGAGCTGTTTTTT.